A selection of T cell receptor beta chains follows, all from one sample in a study of shared clonotypes between healthy human individuals. Repertoires were generated with immunoSEQ multiplex PCR, while TCRdb's copy carries only in-frame clones and drops some. The sample has about half a million clones, more than 75% seen once. Specimen: PBMCs. Receptors were obtained from a woman aged 40 to 50 in good health. Some clones in this sample may be carry-over from other donors' samples. Each CDR3 is given without its conserved first and last residue. Fields, in order: V gene, CDR3 protein.

V gene: TRBV2; CDR3 protein: ASMRLAAGELF
V gene: TRBV5-1; CDR3 protein: ASSLGTANYGYT
V gene: TRBV11-3; CDR3 protein: ASSLLGSTDTQY
V gene: TRBV2; CDR3 protein: ASRVLGPVTEAF
V gene: TRBV7-2; CDR3 protein: ASSSRFGGRETQY
V gene: TRBV5-4; CDR3 protein: ASSLAGGLNTEAF
V gene: TRBV5-5; CDR3 protein: ASSPAGGLRNTIY
V gene: TRBV29-1; CDR3 protein: SVGQGWTEAF
V gene: TRBV19; CDR3 protein: ASRIGDRTDQPQH
V gene: TRBV4-1; CDR3 protein: ASSQLDPIEQY
V gene: TRBV10-3; CDR3 protein: AIGSLDIQY
V gene: TRBV19; CDR3 protein: ASSMGRDYNEQF
V gene: TRBV6-5; CDR3 protein: ASSYSRLSNEQF
V gene: TRBV7-2; CDR3 protein: ASSLYRPGGDGYGYT
V gene: TRBV5-1; CDR3 protein: ASSLGGMMDNQPQH
V gene: TRBV7-2; CDR3 protein: ASSIRLAGPSDEQF
V gene: TRBV7-2; CDR3 protein: ASRIGTSVQETQY
V gene: TRBV29-1; CDR3 protein: SVERTDSYEQY
V gene: TRBV5-4; CDR3 protein: ASSFSASYEQY
V gene: TRBV28; CDR3 protein: ASSLLRDEQY
V gene: TRBV11-2; CDR3 protein: ASSSRLAESYEQY
V gene: TRBV7-2; CDR3 protein: ASNRGAGQWDTQY
V gene: TRBV5-6; CDR3 protein: ASDRGGAAYEQY
V gene: TRBV7-2; CDR3 protein: ASSRYRVSQPQH
V gene: TRBV6-5; CDR3 protein: ASSSPYGRAF
V gene: TRBV19; CDR3 protein: ASSIRDEKLF
V gene: TRBV11-3; CDR3 protein: ASSLGSRVQGRETQY
V gene: TRBV10-2; CDR3 protein: AAAQGRTDTQY
V gene: TRBV6-5; CDR3 protein: ASSTGTENTEAF
V gene: TRBV11-2; CDR3 protein: ASSGSGDQPQH
V gene: TRBV30; CDR3 protein: AWTWPESNTQY
V gene: TRBV2; CDR3 protein: ASSAWDGTDTQY
V gene: TRBV28; CDR3 protein: ASSRTGRSIDGYT
V gene: TRBV7-9; CDR3 protein: ASSNRGGEQF
V gene: TRBV30; CDR3 protein: AWSVGRVGQPQH
V gene: TRBV15; CDR3 protein: ATSRGLSESTDTQY
V gene: TRBV7-9; CDR3 protein: ASSQATEAF
V gene: TRBV6-5; CDR3 protein: ASSYSGSVQTQY
V gene: TRBV25-1; CDR3 protein: ASSEYGQGARSEAF
V gene: TRBV19; CDR3 protein: ASSTLAGHEQY
V gene: TRBV7-6; CDR3 protein: ASSLGTGGAETQY
V gene: TRBV7-8; CDR3 protein: ASSLLAGNYNEQF
V gene: TRBV2; CDR3 protein: ARLHLSDSYEQY
V gene: TRBV10-3; CDR3 protein: AVRDTGWTGGTEAF
V gene: TRBV5-1; CDR3 protein: ASSLDRNNEQF
V gene: TRBV9; CDR3 protein: ASSVGLSGRKEETQY
V gene: TRBV5-1; CDR3 protein: ASSSPGFNYGYT
V gene: TRBV18; CDR3 protein: ASSPTSGSYNEQF
V gene: TRBV19; CDR3 protein: ASSRVGGIDSNQPQH
V gene: TRBV5-1; CDR3 protein: ASSPPGTGANVLT
V gene: TRBV5-1; CDR3 protein: ASSSGLGSDEQF